The source of this TCR beta chain is a study of blood T cells in healthy people across ages (dated by TCRdb to the mid-2010s). With regard to the full study: In model experiments, roughly one uniquely barcoded TCR beta cDNA molecule per two T cells was captured by template switching. Age-related changes in TCR beta repertoire diversity were measured in the study by deep sequencing normalized with unique cDNA molecular identifiers. Donors were grouped into four age groups: young (average approximately 15 years), middle-aged (39), aged (around 62) and long-lived (roughly 80). Two additional independent replicas of 1 million unique cDNA reads from the same blood draw were analyzed for two donors (one aged 18 to 29 and one aged 80 or older).

Library generation was performed with 5' RACE. For sequencing, an Illumina HiSeq 2500 was employed. A second 7 to 11 cycle PCR used a sample-barcoded 5' primer and a J-beta primer mix. A template-switch 5' adaptor carrying 12 random nucleotides introduced a unique molecular identifier onto each TCR beta cDNA molecule. At least 2.5 million CDR3-containing paired-end reads were obtained from each sample. All of the RNA was converted into first-strand cDNA using the Mint cDNA synthesis kit, with a TRBC-specific oligonucleotide serving as the primer. All cDNA was treated with uracil-DNA glycosylase and then went through a first 18-cycle PCR with the universal primers M1SS and BC2_uni_R. As for the original processing: Normalization of each sample was performed by random selection of 1 million high-quality reads, each carrying a distinct molecular identifier. Instead of being binned into consensus sequences, reads with shared molecular identifiers were discarded. MiTCR, run with a Q25 quality threshold and the strictest error-elimination algorithm, handled CDR3 identification, clonotype clustering and error correction. A nonparametric unseen species model using Euler transformation provided a lower-bound estimate of total TCR beta diversity. TCRdb reran the public reads through fastp at Q25 and MiXCR, keeping productive beta chains. For every CDR3 protein sequence, its rows merge into one entry that carries the most common genes and DNA. V and J calls and clone size were set by TCRdb, not the authors. The table for this sample lists more than 900,000 distinct CDR3 sequences; about 23% of them were counted only once. Approximately 0.75% of the sample is held by the ten biggest clonotypes.

Study-level results and caveats: Compared with the aged group, the long-lived group had more naive CD4+ T cells, fewer expanded clones and increased TCR diversity, a pattern suggesting age selection. As age increased, observed TCR beta diversity per million T cells dropped in a roughly linear way, and a significant reduction was already evident by age about 40. Estimates of total diversity based on one million sequenced T cells were considered lower bounds and underestimates. Donor CMV infection status was unknown, potentially confounding age-related changes in expanded clonotypes. Because profiling used bulk unsorted PBMCs, naive and antigen-experienced compartments could not be compared conclusively. Observed TCR beta diversity correlated strongly with the percentage of naive T cells measured by flow cytometry.

The donors were roughly 39 Caucasian individuals from Russia, aged 6 to 90 years, who were systemically healthy. Each donor gave 8 to 10 milliliters of peripheral blood, collected into EDTA-treated Vacutainer tubes. Ficoll-Paque density-gradient centrifugation was used to isolate PBMCs, with at least 6 million per sample. Trizol reagent was used to extract total RNA from PBMCs, with at least 6 micrograms per sample. Naive CD45RAhigh/CD27high T cell percentages were measured by flow cytometry on a PBMC aliquot from every donor. A note on this clonotype: No cognate antigen has been identified for it. No much larger clone is present one base from it, and per-base qualities are unavailable.

From V the trimming removes 6 bases and from J it removes 1 base, while the gene matches leave 7 bases of the junction unaccounted for. Taken from the germline V gene (reference sequence), the CDR1 and CDR2 loops are DFQATT and SNEGSKA. The CDR3 spans 15 residues, from the cysteine through the phenylalanine. Just CDR3 DNA is preserved here, 45 bases in frame from base 1. These data were also reused for a study on T cells of mothers and their children. Per the second study: The donors were nine systemically healthy Caucasian individuals, made up of three mothers and their six children. cDNA synthesis consumed the entire amount of extracted RNA, loaded at 1.5 ug RNA in each 15 ul reaction. In the second PCR, the M1S primer added sample barcodes and 2-4 random nucleotides. Over 9.5 million TCR beta CDR3 reads were obtained for each mother, and about 3 million reads were obtained for each child. In both related and unrelated pairs, thymic selection shapes the output of TCR recombination in a similar way, with inherited differences having only a minor effect. Normalized repertoire overlap was always slightly but never significantly higher in related than unrelated mother-child pairs. Persistent microchimeric T cell clones were not detected, at a sensitivity of about 100 clones per million clonotypes. To look for features that set related mother-child pairs apart from unrelated individuals, the researchers ran deep NGS to compare the TCR beta repertoires of mothers and children. Mothers averaged roughly 36 +/- 4 years of age and children averaged approximately 11 +/- 4 years. Libraries were sequenced on Illumina HiSeq 2000 with 100+100 nt paired-end reads after adapter ligation with NEBNext reagents. Mother and child libraries were prepared a month apart and sequenced in separate runs to prevent cross-contamination. For each donor, between roughly 500,000 and 2,100,000 distinct TCR beta clonotypes were identified. Naive TCR beta clonotypes were estimated from low-frequency clonotypes matched to each donor's FACS-determined naive share, without sorting.

The sequenced sample was blood. The chain was built from TRBV20-1 and TRBJ2-1, and 9 bases in between align with TRBD1. The TCR comes from a girl aged 2-9 years in good health. The DNA reads TGCAGTGCCCTGTCCGGGACAGGGTCCTACAATGAGCAGTTCTTC. This codes for CSALSGTGSYNEQFF.